Below, 8 T cell receptor beta chains from the same sample are listed, as sequenced in a study of cytomegalovirus exposure and HLA in healthy donors. Both 60 Vbeta primers and 13 Jbeta primers went into the PCR. Libraries were prepared by immunoSEQ multiplex PCR; TCRdb keeps only in-frame clonotypes and omits some of them. The sample includes 150,000 to 200,000 clones, 79% seen only once; the top ten take roughly 1.4%. The sequenced sample consisted of PBMCs. The receptor set was obtained from a woman between 45 and 60 years old in good health and CMV-seronegative.

The chain has TRBV9 and TRBJ1-2; D might be TRBD1 (5 bases). Germline lookup yields CDR1 SGDLS and CDR2 YYNGEE. The V end lost 3 bases, the J end lost 7 bases, and 13 bases lay between the germline ends. The CDR3 runs 13 residues. CDR3 region: CASSAGVHGGYTF. In DNA form, the CDR3 reads TGTGCCAGCAGCGCGGGGGTCCACGGTGGCTACACCTTC.

This clone was counted once. The chain's CDR3 is CASSPSRGNTEAFF. The CDR3 bases are TGTGCCAGCAGCCCATCAAGGGGGAACACTGAAGCTTTCTTT. This chain joins TRBV11-2 and TRBJ1-1; possible D gene TRBD1, 5 bases. Germline CDR1 is SGHAT and CDR2 is FQNNGV. The V end lost 5 bases, the J end lost 1 base, and 11 bases lay between the germline ends. This CDR3 region has 14 residues.

The chain recombines TRBV27 with TRBJ1-6; D remains ambiguous. V lost 3 bases and J lost 6, with 9 bases in between. The CDR3 has 14 residues. Germline V gene data show CDR1 as MNHEY and CDR2 as SMNVEV (reference sequence). CDR3: CASSFAGSNSPLHF. The CDR3 DNA reads TGTGCCAGCAGTTTTGCGGGGAGTAATTCACCCCTCCACTTT.

The chain recombines TRBV19 with TRBJ2-7; 12 bases are shared with TRBD2. CDR3 length equals 15 residues. V shed 4 bases and J 7 bases; nucleotides not matched to a gene: 8. Germline CDR1 LNHDA, CDR2 SQIVND (reference sequence). The CDR3 sequence is CASSSRTSGIGEQYF. The CDR3 DNA reads as TGTGCCAGTAGTAGCCGGACTAGCGGGATCGGTGAGCAGTACTTC.

The chain uses TRBV7-2 and TRBJ1-4; possibly TRBD1 for D (5 bases). The CDR3 totals 15 residues. V shed 1 base and J shed 8 bases, with 14 bases lying between them. Germline V gene lookup returns CDR1 SGHTA and CDR2 FQGNSA. The CDR3 DNA reads as TGTGCCAGCAGCTTAGGGGGAGGGGCTGGGGAAAAACTGTTTTTT. Its protein is CASSLGGGAGEKLFF. Based on the CDR3 plus reference TRBV7-2 and TRBJ1-4, the full variable domain is GAGVSQSPSNKVTEKGKDVELRCDPISGHTALYWYRQSLGQGLEFLIYFQGNSAPDKSGLPSDRFSAERTGGSVSTLTIQRTQQEDSAVYLCASSLGGGAGEKLFFGSGTQLSVL.

This CDR3 reads CASSPGRGQGEKLFF. The CDR3 DNA follows: TGCGCCAGCAGCCCTGGCAGGGGGCAGGGTGAAAAACTGTTTTTT. J is TRBJ1-4 and V is TRBV5-1, with 8 bases aligning to TRBD1. The CDR3 consists of 15 residues. V shed 4 bases, J shed 7 bases, and the junction held 9 bases outside the gene matches. Per the germline V gene, CDR1 is SGHRS and CDR2 is YFSETQ.

The rearrangement links TRBV19 to TRBJ1-6, with 10 positions matching TRBD1. CDR1 is LNHDA and CDR2 is SQIVND in the germline V gene (reference sequence). This CDR3 has 15 amino acids. After removal of 5 bases from V and 6 bases from J, the junction contained 4 bases not matched to a gene. The CDR3 reads CASSGRDRGNSPLHF. The CDR3 nucleotides are TGTGCCAGTAGTGGCCGGGACAGGGGTAATTCACCCCTCCACTTT.

This chain joins TRBV5-6 and TRBJ1-2; D is possibly TRBD1 (6 bases). CDR1 is SGHDT and CDR2 is YYEEEE in the germline V gene. V was pared by 4 bases and J by 3 bases, with 7 bases between. The CDR3 loop spans 12 amino acids. The CDR3 coding sequence is TGTGCCAGCAGCCCAGGGGACTATGGCTACACCTTC. It yields the protein CASSPGDYGYTF.